The rows below give T cell receptor beta chains drawn from one sample of a study of T cells in Graves' hyperthyroidism and ophthalmopathy. TCRdb fed the multiplex PCR reads into MiXCR, producing one record per CDR3 protein. The sample holds about 360,000 distinct CDR3 sequences, about 12% seen once. The sample comprised blood. The receptors stem from a woman aged 18-30 years with Graves' hyperthyroidism. Each CDR3 is given with its conserved first and last residue. The D gene is left open where the match is weak. Some rows have no size entry. The others give once, few or many, or a class for an expanded clone.

>TRBV19|TRBJ1-6|-|few
TGTGCCAGTAGTCTCGTGGGCTACGGCACCACCCTCCACTTT
CASSLVGYGTTLHF
>TRBV27|TRBJ2-1|TRBD1|few
TGTGCCAGCAGTTTAGACAGGGGTACGACGAATGAGCAGTTCTTC
CASSLDRGTTNEQFF
>TRBV6-1|TRBJ1-1|-|many
TGTGCCAGCAGACGCCGACACGGGTTGGTGCGCGGCACTGAAGCTTTCTTT
CASRRRHGLVRGTEAFF
>TRBV10-3|TRBJ1-2|TRBD1|-
TGTGCCATCAGGACAGGGGACGGAGATGGCTACACCTTC
CAIRTGDGDGYTF
>TRBV28|TRBJ2-7|-|many
TGTGCCAGCAGTACCCGGGACTTTAGCCCTTACTTAAGTGACGAGCAGTACTTC
CASSTRDFSPYLSDEQYF
>TRBV6-2/TRBV6-3|TRBJ1-5|-|-
TGTGCCAGCAAAGAGGCGGGGGGAGTCAGTCAGCCCCAGCATTTT
CASKEAGGVSQPQHF
>TRBV24-1|TRBJ2-2|-|-
TGTGCCACCAGTGGGACAACCGCGAACACCGAGGAGCTGTTTTTT
CATSGTTANTEELFF
>TRBV4-2|TRBJ2-5|-|-
TGTGCCAGCAGCCAAGTTTCTCGGGGACAAGAGACCCAGTACTTC
CASSQVSRGQETQYF
>TRBV20-1|TRBJ2-7|-|many
TGCAGTGCTAGATCTGACCACTTCTCCTACGAGCAGTACTTC
CSARSDHFSYEQYF
>TRBV6-2/TRBV6-3|TRBJ2-3|TRBD2|-
TGTGCCAGCAGTTACAGATCTAGCGGGAGCGGCACAGATACGCAGTATTTT
CASSYRSSGSGTDTQYF
>TRBV28|TRBJ2-1|-|many
TGTGCCAGTGTCTCGGCACACAGCTCCTACAATGAGCAGTTCTTC
CASVSAHSSYNEQFF
>TRBV20-1|TRBJ2-2|TRBD2|-
TGCAGTGCCCAGTCCGTAAGCGGGAGGAACACCGGGGAGCTGTTTTTT
CSAQSVSGRNTGELFF
>TRBV25-1|TRBJ2-7|TRBD2|few
TGTGCCAGCAGTGATCTGGCTAGCGGGTACGAGCAGTACTTC
CASSDLASGYEQYF
>TRBV19|TRBJ1-2|TRBD1|-
TGTGCCAGTAGTACCAACCGGGACAGGGGGAGGTATGGCTACACCTTC
CASSTNRDRGRYGYTF
>TRBV5-6|TRBJ2-5|-|many
TGTGCCAGCAGCCCGATAGGACCCCGAGGGGCAGAGACCCAGTACTTC
CASSPIGPRGAETQYF
>TRBV19|TRBJ2-7|-|few
TGTGCCGCCGGAACTAGTTTCTACGAGCAGTACTTC
CAAGTSFYEQYF
>TRBV6-1|TRBJ1-2|TRBD1|many
TGTGCCAGCAGTCCGGGACAGGGAGCGGGCTACACCTTC
CASSPGQGAGYTF
>TRBV3-1|TRBJ1-2|-|many
TGTGCCAGCAGCGCAAGCACGGCCGTCGGTGGCTACACCTTC
CASSASTAVGGYTF
>TRBV30|TRBJ1-2|-|many
TGTGCCTGGAGTGGGGGGGACTATGGCTACACCTTC
CAWSGGDYGYTF
>TRBV7-9|TRBJ1-4|-|-
TGTGCCAGCAGCTTCTTGGGAGGAGTAAGTAGGATTGAAAAACTGTTTTTT
CASSFLGGVSRIEKLFF
>TRBV9|TRBJ2-5|-|many
TGTGCCAGCAGCGTAGATGCAGGGGAGACCCAGTACTTC
CASSVDAGETQYF
>TRBV20-1|TRBJ2-1|TRBD2|many
TGCAGTGCTAGGCCCAATAGCGGGGTCCAGTTCTTC
CSARPNSGVQFF
>TRBV27|TRBJ2-7|TRBD2|many
TGTGCCAGCAGTCGTCAGGCTAGCGGGAACTATGAGCAGTACTTC
CASSRQASGNYEQYF
>TRBV7-9|TRBJ1-5|TRBD1|many
TGTGCCAGCAGCCATTCGGGACAGCTCAATCAGCCCCAGCATTTT
CASSHSGQLNQPQHF
>TRBV9|TRBJ2-5|-|-
TGTGCCAGCAGCGTTGGGTCGGGTAGCGAACAAGAGACCCAGTACTTC
CASSVGSGSEQETQYF
>TRBV15|TRBJ2-5|-|few
TGTGCCACCAGCAGAGTCGAATTGAAAGAGACCCAGTACTTC
CATSRVELKETQYF
>TRBV7-8|TRBJ2-7|-|many
TGTGCCAGCACTCGTCCTGGCAGCCCATCCTACGAGCAGTACTTC
CASTRPGSPSYEQYF
>TRBV14|TRBJ2-1|TRBD2|-
TGTGCCAGCAGCCATCGAACTAGCGGTTTCTACAATGAGCAGTTCTTC
CASSHRTSGFYNEQFF
>TRBV6-2/TRBV6-3|TRBJ2-2|-|many
TGTGCCAGCAGTTCCCTCCTTTGGGGCGTCACCGGGGAGCTGTTTTTT
CASSSLLWGVTGELFF
>TRBV18|TRBJ2-1|TRBD2|many
TGTGCCAGCTCACCACCCAACGCCCCCTCTAGCGGGAACTACAATGAGCAGTTCTTC
CASSPPNAPSSGNYNEQFF
>TRBV29-1|TRBJ2-3|-|many
TGCAGCGACGGGACGGGACACACAGATACGCAGTATTTT
CSDGTGHTDTQYF
>TRBV5-1|TRBJ2-3|-|many
TGCGCCAGCAGCGCGTATCAGCGAGATACGCAGTATTTT
CASSAYQRDTQYF
>TRBV10-3|TRBJ1-2|-|many
TGTGCCATCCGTGAGGCAGAAGCTAACTATGGCTACACCTTC
CAIREAEANYGYTF
>TRBV5-6|TRBJ1-6|-|many
TGTGCCAGCAGCCTCGGACGGGGAAATTCACCCCTCCACTTT
CASSLGRGNSPLHF
>TRBV30|TRBJ2-7|TRBD2|many
TGTGCCTGGAGTGTAAGGCTAGCGGGACGGAGCTCCTACGAGCAGTACTTC
CAWSVRLAGRSSYEQYF
>TRBV12-3/TRBV12-4|TRBJ2-2|-|many
TGTGCCAGCAGCGACAGGCCGAACACCGGGGAGCTGTTTTTT
CASSDRPNTGELFF
>TRBV19|TRBJ1-4|TRBD1|-
TGTGCCAGTAGTGTACAGGGGGGAGATGAAAAACTGTTTTTT
CASSVQGGDEKLFF
>TRBV19|TRBJ1-2|TRBD1|many
TGTGCCAGTAGGTGGACAGGAGTTTATGGCTACACCTTC
CASRWTGVYGYTF
>TRBV2|TRBJ2-3|TRBD2|many
TGTGCCAGCAGTGGACTAGCGGACACAGATACGCAGTATTTT
CASSGLADTDTQYF
>TRBV7-9|TRBJ2-5|-|many
TGTGCCAGCAAAAGAGAGTACCAAGAGACCCAGTACTTC
CASKREYQETQYF
>TRBV5-1|TRBJ1-2|TRBD1|many
TGCGCCAGCGGGACAGGGCAGACATGGGGATTCTACACCTTC
CASGTGQTWGFYTF
>TRBV6-1|TRBJ2-7|TRBD1|many
TGTGCCAGCAGCAGGGACAGGCTTTCCTACGAGCAGTACTTC
CASSRDRLSYEQYF
>TRBV24-1|TRBJ2-5|-|many
TGTGCCACCAGTGGGGCTGCCGGGGCAGGGGAGACCCAGTACTTC
CATSGAAGAGETQYF
>TRBV11-2|TRBJ2-1|TRBD2|many
TGTGCCAGCAGCCTTACTCCGGGACTAGCGGGCCCAGAGTTCTTC
CASSLTPGLAGPEFF
>TRBV3-1|TRBJ2-1|-|many
TGTGCCAGCAGCCAAGGGACCCTAGAGCAGTTCTTC
CASSQGTLEQFF
>TRBV28|TRBJ2-1|TRBD2|-
TGTGCCAGCAGCGCCCCCGGTGGCGGGGGATACAATGAGCAGTTCTTC
CASSAPGGGGYNEQFF
>TRBV28|TRBJ2-7|TRBD2|many
TGTGCCACCACGACTAGCGGGAGGTTCATTCCCTACGAGCAGTACTTC
CATTTSGRFIPYEQYF
>TRBV3-1|TRBJ1-2|TRBD1|-
TGTGCCAGCAGCCCCGGGACAGGAATTTCCTATGGCTACACCTTC
CASSPGTGISYGYTF
>TRBV7-3|TRBJ2-3|-|-
TGTGCCAGCAGCTCCAGTCGGGAAGATACGCAGTATTTT
CASSSSREDTQYF
>TRBV6-1|TRBJ1-2|TRBD1|many
TGTGCCAGCCTCTTGACAGGGCAAGCTAACTATGGCTACACCTTC
CASLLTGQANYGYTF
>TRBV30|TRBJ1-2|-|many
TGTGCCTGGAGTCATACAGGGCTTCTCCCCTATGGCTACACCTTC
CAWSHTGLLPYGYTF
>TRBV28|TRBJ1-5|-|-
TGTGCCAGCAGTTTAGGGGGCAGTCCGCAGCCCCAGCATTTT
CASSLGGSPQPQHF
>TRBV7-9|TRBJ2-1|TRBD2|many
TGTGCCAGCAGCTTACGGGGACTAGCGGGAGGGCCTTCCTACAATGAGCAGTTCTTC
CASSLRGLAGGPSYNEQFF
>TRBV28|TRBJ1-3|-|many
TGTGCCAGCAGTTTAGACCCAAACACCATATATTTT
CASSLDPNTIYF
>TRBV2|TRBJ1-2|-|many
TGTGCCAGCAGAATGGGGGTTGGCTACACCTTC
CASRMGVGYTF
>TRBV7-9|TRBJ2-2|TRBD1|many
TGTGCCAGCAGCTTTACAGGGGGAAGCGGCGGGGAGCTGTTTTTT
CASSFTGGSGGELFF
>TRBV18|TRBJ2-3|TRBD2|many
TGTGCCAGCTCACCGACGGGAGGGGGATCAGATACGCAGTATTTT
CASSPTGGGSDTQYF
>TRBV6-5|TRBJ1-3|-|many
TGTGCCAGCAGTTACTCGAGATCAGGGAAAAACACCATATATTTT
CASSYSRSGKNTIYF
>TRBV7-9|TRBJ2-3|TRBD2|-
TGTGCCAGCAGCTTTCAAGCGGGGGTCACAGATACGCAGTATTTT
CASSFQAGVTDTQYF